This TCR beta chain was captured by sequencing in a study of blood T cells in healthy people across ages. Using a J-beta primer mix together with a sample-barcoded 5' primer, a second PCR was run for about 6 to 11 cycles. TCRdb fed the 5' RACE reads into MiXCR, producing one record per CDR3 protein. The repertoire includes about 1.5 million distinct CDR3 sequences, approximately 39% of them detected once, and around 4% sits in the top ten. Donation came from healthy Caucasian individuals in Russia who were aged 6 to 90. Each sample provided at least 6 micrograms of extracted total RNA. Germline V gene data show CDR1 as DFQATT and CDR2 as SNEGSKA (reference sequence). CDR3 size: 10 residues. Trimming pared 7 bases from V and 11 bases from J, leaving 11 bases between.

This TCR was sampled from a woman between 18 and 30 years old in good health. The sample comprised blood. The chain joins TRBV20-1 to TRBJ1-4; no definite D call. The DNA for the CDR3 is TGCAGTGTTCTCGGCGACAAACTGTTTTTT. This gives the protein CSVLGDKLFF.